The T cell receptor beta chain under discussion was sequenced for a study of blood T cell repertoires in COVID-19. About the study: T cells, B-cell-depleted T cells, or PBMCs supplied cDNA or gDNA.

In the study's own analysis: How many nucleated cells were present was estimated from reference gene primer amplification. The repertoire was sequenced with immunoSEQ multiplex PCR; TCRdb's copy has only in-frame clones and lacks some. Clonal size and the V and J genes are those of that table, whereas D and trimming came from the DNA. The sample comprises some 210,000 clones, around 82% of which are singletons, and approximately 12% rests with the top ten. CDR1 and CDR2 (germline): MNHNS, SASEGT. The V end lost 2 bases, the J end lost 2 bases, and 13 bases lay between the germline ends. The CDR3 is 15 residues long.

Sequenced material: peripheral blood. This clonotype originated in a woman between 40 and 55 years old with acute or convalescent COVID-19. This chain links TRBV6-1 with TRBJ2-7; maybe TRBD1 (6 bases). The CDR3 bases are TGTGCCAGCAGTGAACGACAGGCGTCCCCCTACGAGCAGTACTTC. Translated, it gives CASSERQASPYEQYF.